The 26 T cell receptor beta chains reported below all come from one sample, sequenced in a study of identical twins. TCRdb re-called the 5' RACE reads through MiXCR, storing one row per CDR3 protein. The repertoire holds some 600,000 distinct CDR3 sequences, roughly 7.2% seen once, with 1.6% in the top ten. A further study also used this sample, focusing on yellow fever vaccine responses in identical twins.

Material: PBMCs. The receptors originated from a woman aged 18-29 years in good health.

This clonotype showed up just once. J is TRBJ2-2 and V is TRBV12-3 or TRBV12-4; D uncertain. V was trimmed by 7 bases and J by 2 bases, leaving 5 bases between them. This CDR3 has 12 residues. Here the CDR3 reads CASNSNTGELFF. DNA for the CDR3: TGTGCCAGCAACTCAAACACCGGGGAGCTGTTTTTT.

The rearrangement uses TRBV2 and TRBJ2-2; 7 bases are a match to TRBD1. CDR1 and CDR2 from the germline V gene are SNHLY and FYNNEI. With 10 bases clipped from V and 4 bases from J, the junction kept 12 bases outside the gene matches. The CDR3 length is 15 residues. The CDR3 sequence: CATLESGDSTGELFF. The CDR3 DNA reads TGTGCCACCCTGGAGTCCGGGGACAGCACCGGGGAGCTGTTTTTT.

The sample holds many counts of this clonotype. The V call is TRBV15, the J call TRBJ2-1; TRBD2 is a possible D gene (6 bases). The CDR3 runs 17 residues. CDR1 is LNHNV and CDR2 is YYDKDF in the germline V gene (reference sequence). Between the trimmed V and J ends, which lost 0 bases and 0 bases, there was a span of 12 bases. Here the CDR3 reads CATSRDPPGGSYNEQFF. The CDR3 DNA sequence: TGTGCCACCAGCAGAGATCCCCCCGGGGGCTCCTACAATGAGCAGTTCTTC.

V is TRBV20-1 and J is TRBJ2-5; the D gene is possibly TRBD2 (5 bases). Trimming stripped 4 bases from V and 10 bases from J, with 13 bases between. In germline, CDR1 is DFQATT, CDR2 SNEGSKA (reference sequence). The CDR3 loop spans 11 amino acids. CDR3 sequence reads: CSANVPEGQYF. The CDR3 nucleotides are TGCAGTGCTAACGTCCCAGAGGGCCAGTACTTC.

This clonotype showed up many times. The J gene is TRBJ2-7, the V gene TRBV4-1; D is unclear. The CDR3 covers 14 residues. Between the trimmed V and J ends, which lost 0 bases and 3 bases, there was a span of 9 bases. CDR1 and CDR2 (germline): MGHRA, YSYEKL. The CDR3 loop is CASSQDSSFYEQYV. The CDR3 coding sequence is TGCGCCAGCAGCCAAGATTCTTCCTTCTACGAGCAGTACGTC.

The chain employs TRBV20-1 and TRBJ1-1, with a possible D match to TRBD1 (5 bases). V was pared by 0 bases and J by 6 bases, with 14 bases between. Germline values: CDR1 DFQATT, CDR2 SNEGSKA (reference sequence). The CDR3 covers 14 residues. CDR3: CSARDRVGAPEAFF. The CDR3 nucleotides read TGCAGTGCTAGAGATCGAGTAGGGGCCCCTGAAGCTTTCTTT.

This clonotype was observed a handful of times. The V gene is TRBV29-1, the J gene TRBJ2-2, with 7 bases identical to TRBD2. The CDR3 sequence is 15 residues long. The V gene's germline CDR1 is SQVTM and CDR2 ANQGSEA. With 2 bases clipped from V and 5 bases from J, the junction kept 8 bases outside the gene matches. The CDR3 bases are TGCAGCGTTGAACCTAGCGGAGTCCAGACCGGGGAGCTGTTTTTT. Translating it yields CSVEPSGVQTGELFF.

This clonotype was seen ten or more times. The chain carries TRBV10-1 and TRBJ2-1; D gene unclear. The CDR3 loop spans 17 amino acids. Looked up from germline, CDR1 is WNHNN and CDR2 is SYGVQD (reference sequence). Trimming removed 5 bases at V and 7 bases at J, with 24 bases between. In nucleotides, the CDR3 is TGCGCCAGCAGTCCCCTTCGGTTAGGCCACCGATTAAATGAGCAGTTCTTC. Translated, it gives CASSPLRLGHRLNEQFF.

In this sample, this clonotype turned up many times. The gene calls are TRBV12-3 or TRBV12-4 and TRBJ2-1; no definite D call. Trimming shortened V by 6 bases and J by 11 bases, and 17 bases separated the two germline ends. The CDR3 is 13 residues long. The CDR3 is CASSMGLLVKQFF. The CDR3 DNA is TGTGCCAGCAGCATGGGCCTTTTGGTGAAGCAGTTCTTC.

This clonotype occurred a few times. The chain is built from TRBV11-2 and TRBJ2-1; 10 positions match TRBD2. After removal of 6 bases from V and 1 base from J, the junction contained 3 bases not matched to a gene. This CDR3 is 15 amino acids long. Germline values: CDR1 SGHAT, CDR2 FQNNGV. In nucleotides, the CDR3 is TGTGCCAGCAGTACTAGCGGGACTTCCTACAATGAGCAGTTCTTC. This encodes CASSTSGTSYNEQFF. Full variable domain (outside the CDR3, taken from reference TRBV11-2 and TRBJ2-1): EAGVAQSPRYKIIEKRQSVAFWCNPISGHATLYWYQQILGQGPKLLIQFQNNGVVDDSQLPKDRFSAERLKGVDSTLKIQPAKLEDSAVYLCASSTSGTSYNEQFFGPGTRLTVL.

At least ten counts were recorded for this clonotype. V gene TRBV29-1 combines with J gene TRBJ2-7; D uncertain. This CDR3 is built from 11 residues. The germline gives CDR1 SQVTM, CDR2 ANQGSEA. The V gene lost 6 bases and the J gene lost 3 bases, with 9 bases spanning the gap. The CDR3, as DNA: TGCAGCGTAGGGAACAACTACGAGCAGTACTTC. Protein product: CSVGNNYEQYF.

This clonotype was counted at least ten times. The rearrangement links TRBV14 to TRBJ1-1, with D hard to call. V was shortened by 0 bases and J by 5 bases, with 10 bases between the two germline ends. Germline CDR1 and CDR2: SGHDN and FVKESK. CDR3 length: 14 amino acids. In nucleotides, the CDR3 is TGTGCCAGCAGCCAAGAGCAAGCAGCAACTGAAGCTTTCTTT. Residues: CASSQEQAATEAFF.

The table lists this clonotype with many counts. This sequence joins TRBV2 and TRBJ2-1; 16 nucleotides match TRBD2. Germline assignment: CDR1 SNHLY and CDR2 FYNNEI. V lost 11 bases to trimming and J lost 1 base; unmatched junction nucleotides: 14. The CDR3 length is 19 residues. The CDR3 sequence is CAASGTSGREGPSYNEQFF. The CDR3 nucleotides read TGTGCCGCAAGTGGGACTAGCGGGAGGGAGGGCCCATCCTACAATGAGCAGTTCTTC.

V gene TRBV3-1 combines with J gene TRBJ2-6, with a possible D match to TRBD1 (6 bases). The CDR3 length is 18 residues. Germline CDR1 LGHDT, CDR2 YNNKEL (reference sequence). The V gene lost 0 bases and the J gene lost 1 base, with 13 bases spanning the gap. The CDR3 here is CASSQESGQISGANVLTF. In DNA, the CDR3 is TGTGCCAGCAGCCAAGAGTCCGGACAGATTTCTGGGGCCAACGTCCTGACTTTC.

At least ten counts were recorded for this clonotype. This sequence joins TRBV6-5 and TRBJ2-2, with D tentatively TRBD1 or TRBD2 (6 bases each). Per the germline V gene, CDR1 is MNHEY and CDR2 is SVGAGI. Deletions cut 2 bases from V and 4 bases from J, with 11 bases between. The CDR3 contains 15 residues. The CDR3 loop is CASSYGGGPTGELFF. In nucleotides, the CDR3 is TGTGCCAGCAGTTACGGTGGGGGGCCCACCGGGGAGCTGTTTTTT.

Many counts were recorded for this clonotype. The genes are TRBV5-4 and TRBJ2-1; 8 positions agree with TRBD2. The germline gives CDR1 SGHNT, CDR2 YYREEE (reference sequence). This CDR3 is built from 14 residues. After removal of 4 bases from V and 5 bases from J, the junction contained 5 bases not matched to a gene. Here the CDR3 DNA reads TGTGCCAGCAGCCCGGGAGCGGGGGACAATGAGCAGTTCTTC. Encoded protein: CASSPGAGDNEQFF.

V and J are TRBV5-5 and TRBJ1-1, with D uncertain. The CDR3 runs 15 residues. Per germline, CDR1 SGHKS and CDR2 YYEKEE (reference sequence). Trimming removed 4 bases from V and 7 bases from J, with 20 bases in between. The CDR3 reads CASSTPGAAYNEAFF. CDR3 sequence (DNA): TGTGCCAGCAGCACTCCCGGCGCAGCTTATAATGAAGCTTTCTTT.

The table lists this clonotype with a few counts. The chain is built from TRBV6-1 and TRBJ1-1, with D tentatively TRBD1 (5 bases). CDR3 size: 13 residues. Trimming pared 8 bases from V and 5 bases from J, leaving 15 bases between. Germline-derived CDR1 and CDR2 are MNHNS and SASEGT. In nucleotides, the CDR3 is TGTGCCAGCCACCGAGGAGGGGAAACTGAAGCTTTCTTT. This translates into CASHRGGETEAFF.

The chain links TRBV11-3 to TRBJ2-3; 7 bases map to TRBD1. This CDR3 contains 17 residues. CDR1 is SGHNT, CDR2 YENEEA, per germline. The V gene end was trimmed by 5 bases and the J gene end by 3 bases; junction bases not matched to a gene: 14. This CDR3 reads CASSLRGGDSRTDTQYF. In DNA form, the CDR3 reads TGTGCCAGCAGCCTTCGAGGTGGGGACAGTCGAACAGATACGCAGTATTTT. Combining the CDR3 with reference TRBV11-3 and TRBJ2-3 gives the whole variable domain EAGVVQSPRYKIIEKKQPVAFWCNPISGHNTLYWYLQNLGQGPELLIRYENEEAVDDSQLPKDRFSAERLKGVDSTLKIQPAELGDSAVYLCASSLRGGDSRTDTQYFGPGTRLTVL.

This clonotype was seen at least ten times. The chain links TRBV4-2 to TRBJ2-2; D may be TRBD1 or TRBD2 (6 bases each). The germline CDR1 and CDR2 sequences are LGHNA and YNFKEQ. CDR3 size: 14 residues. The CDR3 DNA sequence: TGTGCGGGGGGCAGCGCGACGAACACCGGGGAGCTGTTTTTT. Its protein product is CAGGSATNTGELFF.

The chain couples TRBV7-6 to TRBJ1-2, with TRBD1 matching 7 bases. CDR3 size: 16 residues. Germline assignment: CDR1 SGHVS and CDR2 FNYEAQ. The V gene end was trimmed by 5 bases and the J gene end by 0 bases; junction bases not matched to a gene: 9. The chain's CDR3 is CASSQWGTATNYGYTF. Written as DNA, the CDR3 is TGTGCCAGCAGCCAGTGGGGGACAGCTACTAACTATGGCTACACCTTC.

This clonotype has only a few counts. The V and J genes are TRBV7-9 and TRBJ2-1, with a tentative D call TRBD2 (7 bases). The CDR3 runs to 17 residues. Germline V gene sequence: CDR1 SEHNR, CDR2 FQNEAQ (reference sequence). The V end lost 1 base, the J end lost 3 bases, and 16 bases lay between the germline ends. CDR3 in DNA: TGTGCCAGCAGCTTAGGGGAGGGGGGGGGCTTCTACAATGAGCAGTTCTTC. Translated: CASSLGEGGGFYNEQFF.

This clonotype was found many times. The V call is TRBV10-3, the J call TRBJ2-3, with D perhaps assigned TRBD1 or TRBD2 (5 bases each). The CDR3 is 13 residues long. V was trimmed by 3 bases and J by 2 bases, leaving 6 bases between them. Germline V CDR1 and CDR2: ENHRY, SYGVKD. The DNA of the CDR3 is TGTGCCATCAGTGATGGGACCACAGATACGCAGTATTTT. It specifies CAISDGTTDTQYF.

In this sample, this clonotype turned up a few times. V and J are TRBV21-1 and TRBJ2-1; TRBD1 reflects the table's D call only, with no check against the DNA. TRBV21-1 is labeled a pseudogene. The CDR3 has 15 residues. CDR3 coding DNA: TGTGCCAGCCCCAGGGGGGACCGAGCCTACAATGAGCAGTTCTTC. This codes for CASPRGDRAYNEQFF.

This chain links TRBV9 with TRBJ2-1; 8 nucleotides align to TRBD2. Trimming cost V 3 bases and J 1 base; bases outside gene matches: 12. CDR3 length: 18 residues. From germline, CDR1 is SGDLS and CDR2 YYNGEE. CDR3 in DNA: TGTGCCAGCAGCGCCGGGGGGGGGCTAGCTCGGTCCTACAATGAGCAGTTCTTC. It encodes CASSAGGGLARSYNEQFF.

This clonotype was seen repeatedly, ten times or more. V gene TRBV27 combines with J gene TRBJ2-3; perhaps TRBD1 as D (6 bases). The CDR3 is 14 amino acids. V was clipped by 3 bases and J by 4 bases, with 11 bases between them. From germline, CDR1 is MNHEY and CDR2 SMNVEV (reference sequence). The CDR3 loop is CASSFAGAPDTQYF. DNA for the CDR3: TGTGCCAGCAGTTTTGCAGGGGCACCAGATACGCAGTATTTT.